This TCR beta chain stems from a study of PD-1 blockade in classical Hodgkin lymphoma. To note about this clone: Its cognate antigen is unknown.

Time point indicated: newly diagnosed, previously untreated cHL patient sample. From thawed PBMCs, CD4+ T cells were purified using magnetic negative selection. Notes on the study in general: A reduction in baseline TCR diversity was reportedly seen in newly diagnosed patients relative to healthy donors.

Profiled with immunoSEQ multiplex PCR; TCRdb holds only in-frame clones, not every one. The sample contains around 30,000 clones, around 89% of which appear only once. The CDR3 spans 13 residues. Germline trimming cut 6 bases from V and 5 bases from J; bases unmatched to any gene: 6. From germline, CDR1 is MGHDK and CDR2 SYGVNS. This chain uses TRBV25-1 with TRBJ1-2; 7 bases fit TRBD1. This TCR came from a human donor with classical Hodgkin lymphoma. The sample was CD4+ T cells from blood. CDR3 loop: CASREGARYGYTF. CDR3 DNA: TGTGCCAGCAGGGAGGGGGCGAGATATGGCTACACCTTC.